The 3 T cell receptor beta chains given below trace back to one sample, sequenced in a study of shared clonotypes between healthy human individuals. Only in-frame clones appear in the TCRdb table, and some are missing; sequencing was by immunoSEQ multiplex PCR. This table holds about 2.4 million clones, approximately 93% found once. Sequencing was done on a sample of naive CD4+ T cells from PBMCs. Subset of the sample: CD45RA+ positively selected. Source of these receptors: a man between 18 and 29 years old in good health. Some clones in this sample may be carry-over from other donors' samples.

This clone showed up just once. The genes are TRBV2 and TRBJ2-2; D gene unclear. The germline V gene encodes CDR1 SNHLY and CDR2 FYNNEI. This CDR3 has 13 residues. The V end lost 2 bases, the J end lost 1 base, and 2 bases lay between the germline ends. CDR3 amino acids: CASSEQNTGELFF. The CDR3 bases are TGTGCCAGCAGTGAACAGAACACCGGGGAGCTGTTTTTT. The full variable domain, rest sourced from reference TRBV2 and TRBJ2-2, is EPEVTQTPSHQVTQMGQEVILRCVPISNHLYFYWYRQILGQKVEFLVSFYNNEISEKSEIFDDQFSVERPDGSNFTLKIRSTKLEDSAMYFCASSEQNTGELFFGEGSRLTVL.

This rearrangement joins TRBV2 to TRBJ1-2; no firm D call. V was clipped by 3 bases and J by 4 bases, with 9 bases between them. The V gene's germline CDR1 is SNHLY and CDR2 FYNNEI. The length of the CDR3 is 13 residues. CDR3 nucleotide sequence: TGTGCCAGCAGTGATCAGGCCTTCTATGGCTACACCTTC. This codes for CASSDQAFYGYTF.

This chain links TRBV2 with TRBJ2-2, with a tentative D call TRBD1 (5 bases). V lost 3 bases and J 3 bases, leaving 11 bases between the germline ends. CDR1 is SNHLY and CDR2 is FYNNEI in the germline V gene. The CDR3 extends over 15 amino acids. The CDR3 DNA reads TGTGCCAGCAGTGATCGGCAGGGTGACACCGGGGAGCTGTTTTTT. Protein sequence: CASSDRQGDTGELFF.